This T cell receptor (beta chain) was documented in a study of blood T cell repertoires in COVID-19. The overall study: There were acute and convalescent COVID-19 samples, and they came from the United States, Italy and Spain. T cells, B-cell-depleted T cells, or PBMCs provided the cDNA or gDNA that served as material.

The CDR3 runs to 14 residues. The germline V gene has CDR1 MNHEY and CDR2 SVGAGI. The J segment lost 4 bases and the V segment lost 5 bases, leaving 4 bases of the junction unmatched. Original methodology: Scientists estimated how many nucleated cells there were by amplifying reference gene primers. TCRdb's table, derived via immunoSEQ multiplex PCR, lists solely in-frame clones and lacks some. From that table come the V and J calls and clone size; the DNA was used to work out D and trimming. The table shows approximately 100,000 clones, with around 78% occurring only once. The origin of this receptor is a woman in her fifties or sixties with acute or convalescent COVID-19. The sequenced sample consisted of peripheral blood. V gene TRBV6-5 combines with J gene TRBJ1-2; 10 bases line up with TRBD1. The CDR3 reads CASSRGQGFYGYTF. CDR3 DNA sequence: TGTGCCAGCAGTCGGGGACAGGGGTTCTATGGCTACACCTTC.